These 31 T cell receptor beta chains were sequenced from one sample in a study of T cell repertoires in cytomegalovirus infection. These receptors lack a known antigen. TCRdb reanalysed the reads using MiXCR and keeps one entry per CDR3 protein. Among around 78,000 distinct CDR3 sequences listed, roughly a quarter were seen once. The source was CD8+ T cells from cultured PBMCs, collected from culture after CMV antigen stimulation. The source is a human donor in good health (CMV status not recorded). Some clones in this sample may be carry-over from other donors' samples.

This clonotype occurred a few times. This chain joins TRBV7-8 and TRBJ2-2; 7 nucleotides agree with TRBD1. With V trimmed by 1 base and J by 1 base, 3 bases remained unmatched. The CDR3 covers 16 residues. CDR1 is SGHVS and CDR2 is FQNEAQ in the germline V gene. For the CDR3, the DNA is TGTGCCAGCAGCTTAGAGGGACAGAAGAACACCGGGGAGCTGTTTTTT. Amino acid sequence: CASSLEGQKNTGELFF.

This clonotype occurred a few times. V and J are TRBV28 and TRBJ2-3; 11 bases line up with TRBD2. Losses at the gene ends were 5 bases for V and 2 bases for J; bases not matched to a gene: 18. Germline CDR1 is MDHEN and CDR2 is SYDVKM. There are 20 residues in the CDR3. The CDR3: CASSLISLGLAGGLTDTQYF. The DNA for the CDR3 is TGTGCCAGCAGTCTGATATCTCTCGGGCTAGCGGGGGGCCTCACAGATACGCAGTATTTT. Variable domain in full (rest from reference TRBV28 and TRBJ2-3): DVKVTQSSRYLVKRTGEKVFLECVQDMDHENMFWYRQDPGLGLRLIYFSYDVKMKEKGDIPEGYSVSREKKERFSLILESASTNQTSMYLCASSLISLGLAGGLTDTQYFGPGTRLTVL.

The rearrangement links TRBV5-1 to TRBJ2-7; D might be TRBD1 (7 bases). The V gene lost 3 bases and the J gene lost 0 bases, with 13 bases spanning the gap. Looked up from germline, CDR1 is SGHRS and CDR2 is YFSETQ. The CDR3 runs to 15 residues. The CDR3 is CASSWRDSNSYEQYF. CDR3 in DNA: TGCGCCAGCAGCTGGCGGGACAGCAACTCCTACGAGCAGTACTTC.

This clonotype showed up many times. This chain connects TRBV12-3 or TRBV12-4 to TRBJ1-1, with D unresolved. V lost 1 base and J lost 4, with 10 bases in between. The CDR3 totals 14 residues. The CDR3 reads CASSLGGGSTEAFF. The CDR3 nucleotides are TGTGCCAGCAGTTTAGGAGGTGGAAGCACTGAAGCTTTCTTT.

V gene TRBV2 combines with J gene TRBJ1-1; D might be TRBD1 (5 bases). This CDR3 is 11 amino acids long. From germline, CDR1 is SNHLY and CDR2 FYNNEI. The germline V and J ends were trimmed by 8 bases and 8 bases, with 12 bases remaining between them. CDR3 bases: TGTGCCAGCGAAGGGACGGAGGAAGCTTTCTTT. Its translation is CASEGTEEAFF.

This chain links TRBV6-2 or TRBV6-3 with TRBJ2-1; 8 nucleotides line up with TRBD1. V shed 7 bases, J shed 4 bases, and the junction held 9 bases outside the gene matches. There are 15 residues in the CDR3. The germline V gene has CDR1 MNHEY and CDR2 SVGEGT. The CDR3: CASTEDRESYNEQFF. The DNA of the CDR3 is TGTGCCAGCACCGAGGACAGGGAGAGTTACAATGAGCAGTTCTTC.

The chain couples TRBV27 to TRBJ1-1; D perhaps matches TRBD1 (6 bases). The V end was cut by 5 bases, the J end by 2 bases, with 12 bases between. This CDR3 has 14 amino acids. Germline V lookup: CDR1 MNHEY, CDR2 SMNVEV (reference sequence). The CDR3 loop reads CASSPQDRNTEAFF. The CDR3 nucleotides read TGTGCCAGCAGTCCACAGGACAGAAACACTGAAGCTTTCTTT.

The sample holds many counts of this clonotype. This sequence joins TRBV7-2 and TRBJ1-5; D not resolved. Trimming took off 8 bases at V and 2 bases at J, with 16 bases between the two ends. Looked up from germline, CDR1 is SGHTA and CDR2 is FQGNSA. The CDR3 has 15 amino acids. The DNA of the CDR3 is TGTGCCAGCTGCTCGTCGGTGAGGGGCAATCAGCCCCAGCATTTT. Translated, it gives CASCSSVRGNQPQHF.

This clonotype has at least ten counts. The chain recombines TRBV7-3 with TRBJ2-7; D may be TRBD2 (5 bases). Germline V CDR1 and CDR2: SGHTA, FQGTGA. V lost 1 base and J 7 bases, leaving 20 bases between the germline ends. This CDR3 region has 16 residues. This CDR3 is CASSLKPRGKYPEQYF. Here the CDR3 DNA reads TGTGCCAGCAGCTTAAAGCCCCGGGGAAAATACCCGGAGCAGTACTTC.

The chain carries TRBV5-1 and TRBJ2-5, with 7 bases matching TRBD2. The germline gives CDR1 SGHRS, CDR2 YFSETQ. This CDR3 contains 15 residues. Unmatched junction bases numbered 7, after V lost 2 bases and J lost 3 bases. CDR3 residues: CASSLPTSEEETQYF. The CDR3 DNA reads TGCGCCAGCAGCTTACCTACTAGCGAAGAAGAGACCCAGTACTTC.

This chain uses TRBV27 with TRBJ2-7; 7 bases are a match to TRBD2. Germline assignment: CDR1 MNHEY and CDR2 SMNVEV (reference sequence). The ends lost 6 bases at V and 3 bases at J; junction bases unmatched: 5. The CDR3 is 13 residues long. The CDR3 sequence: CASSPGGDYEQYF. In DNA, the CDR3 is TGTGCCAGCAGCCCTGGGGGGGACTACGAGCAGTACTTC.

The genes are TRBV6-1 and TRBJ2-1; D perhaps matches TRBD2 (6 bases). V lost 6 bases, J lost 7 bases, and 10 bases lay in between. The CDR3 has 12 residues. CDR1 is MNHNS, CDR2 SASEGT, per germline. The CDR3 here is CASSTGVNEQFF. The CDR3 DNA reads as TGTGCCAGCAGCACGGGGGTGAATGAGCAGTTCTTC.

This clonotype is classed as medium-sized. The chain employs TRBV11-2 and TRBJ2-7, with D uncertain. The CDR3 is made up of 13 amino acids. The V end lost 1 base, the J end lost 1 base, and 5 bases lay between the germline ends. Germline V CDR1 and CDR2: SGHAT, FQNNGV. For the CDR3, the DNA is TGTGCCAGCAGCTTAGGAGGTTCCTACGAGCAGTACTTC. Translated: CASSLGGSYEQYF.

The chain carries TRBV2 and TRBJ1-2; D is possibly TRBD1 (5 bases). V lost 4 bases to trimming and J lost 8 bases, with 11 bases between them. CDR1 and CDR2 from the germline V gene are SNHLY and FYNNEI. The CDR3 covers 12 residues. This CDR3 is CASSGRDRGYTF. The CDR3 coding sequence is TGTGCCAGCAGTGGCAGGGACCGGGGCTACACCTTC.

This clonotype was detected only a few times. One end of the junction does not line up with germline, which may come from a read error. This sequence joins TRBV20-1 and TRBJ2-2, with TRBD1 identical over 7 bases. This CDR3 is built from 14 residues. Germline V gene lookup returns CDR1 DFQATT and CDR2 SNEGSKA (reference sequence). As DNA, the CDR3 is TGCAGTGCTCTCGACAGGGAAAACAACGGGGAGCTGTTTTTT. It yields the protein CSALDRENNGELFF.

This clonotype was counted only a few times. The chain combines TRBV6-1 with TRBJ1-1; no clear D gene. V dropped 1 base and J dropped 0 bases, with 9 bases sitting between them. Looked up from germline, CDR1 is MNHNS and CDR2 is SASEGT. The CDR3 consists of 15 residues. CDR3 loop: CASSEGDKMNTEAFF. In DNA form, the CDR3 reads TGTGCCAGCAGTGAAGGGGATAAGATGAACACTGAAGCTTTCTTT.

A note on this clonotype: Given a much more abundant clone one base away, this may be a read error. This chain joins TRBV7-2 and TRBJ2-7; D remains unclear. CDR1 is SGHTA and CDR2 is FQGNSA in the germline V gene. Trimming removed 8 bases from V and 1 base from J, with 12 bases in between. The CDR3 spans 13 residues. The CDR3 DNA follows: TGTGCCAGCGGCCCGGACGGTTCCTACGAGCAGTACTTC. Protein sequence: CASGPDGSYEQYF.

V and J are TRBV11-2 and TRBJ2-7; a possible D gene is TRBD2 (6 bases). Germline lookup yields CDR1 SGHAT and CDR2 FQNNGV. The length of the CDR3 is 14 residues. V lost 5 bases and J lost 2, with 13 bases in between. The CDR3 loop reads CASSPGDRTYEQYF. In nucleotides, the CDR3 is TGTGCCAGCAGCCCGGGGGACCGTACCTACGAGCAGTACTTC. Looking up the rest from reference TRBV11-2 and TRBJ2-7 gives the full variable domain: EAGVAQSPRYKIIEKRQSVAFWCNPISGHATLYWYQQILGQGPKLLIQFQNNGVVDDSQLPKDRFSAERLKGVDSTLKIQPAKLEDSAVYLCASSPGDRTYEQYFGPGTRLTVT.

The chain employs TRBV29-1 and TRBJ2-2; D might be TRBD1 (6 bases). Looked up from germline, CDR1 is SQVTM and CDR2 is ANQGSEA. The CDR3 runs 13 residues. Trimming took 6 bases from V and 1 from J, leaving 9 bases between them. The CDR3 spells CSVLQGNTGELFF. CDR3 coding DNA: TGCAGCGTCCTACAGGGGAACACCGGGGAGCTGTTTTTT.

This clonotype was found a few times. This chain links TRBV10-2 with TRBJ2-3; 8 positions agree with TRBD2. There are 15 residues in the CDR3. Germline V lookup: CDR1 WSHSY, CDR2 SAAADI. Trimming cost V 6 bases and J 4 bases; bases outside gene matches: 9. CDR3 in DNA: TGCGCCAGCAGCGATATAGCGGGGATGGCAGATACGCAGTATTTT. Amino acid sequence: CASSDIAGMADTQYF.

The V call is TRBV25-1, the J call TRBJ2-7; possible D gene TRBD1, 5 bases. The ends were cut back, 6 bases at V and 2 bases at J, with 17 bases in the middle. The length of the CDR3 is 15 residues. Germline V gene data show CDR1 as MGHDK and CDR2 as SYGVNS. CDR3 in amino acids: CASRGRQNYAYEQYF. The CDR3 coding sequence is TGTGCCAGCAGAGGTAGACAGAACTACGCCTACGAGCAGTACTTC.

The V gene is TRBV7-8, the J gene TRBJ1-1; D is perhaps TRBD1 (5 bases). The CDR3 has 15 amino acids. The V gene lost 4 bases and the J gene lost 4 bases, with 16 bases spanning the gap. From germline, CDR1 is SGHVS and CDR2 FQNEAQ. The chain's CDR3 is CASSSIGGGGTEAFF. The DNA of the CDR3 is TGTGCCAGCAGCTCAATAGGCGGCGGGGGCACTGAAGCTTTCTTT.

This clonotype was counted a few times. The rearrangement links TRBV6-2 or TRBV6-3 to TRBJ2-2; possibly TRBD2 for D (5 bases). Per the germline V gene, CDR1 is MNHEY and CDR2 is SVGEGT. The CDR3 contains 15 residues. V lost 1 base, J lost 5 bases, and 11 bases lay in between. DNA of the CDR3: TGTGCCAGCAGTTACTTCTCTAGCTGGACCGGGGAGCTGTTTTTT. It translates to CASSYFSSWTGELFF.

This clonotype was picked up many times. The chain uses TRBV29-1 and TRBJ1-6; 7 bases align to TRBD1. This CDR3 comprises 14 residues. Germline loops: CDR1 SQVTM, CDR2 ANQGSEA. Here the CDR3 DNA reads TGCATCAGAGGGGGGACAGCCATTAATTCACCCCTCCACTTT. Its protein is CIRGGTAINSPLHF. Filled out from reference TRBV29-1 and TRBJ1-6, the complete variable domain reads SAVISQKPSRDICQRGTSLTIQCQVDSQVTMMFWYRQQPGQSLTLIATANQGSEATYESGFVIDKFPISRPNLTFSTLTVSNMSPEDSSIYLCIRGGTAINSPLHFGNGTRLTVT.

This clonotype appeared many times. The V and J genes are TRBV27 and TRBJ1-1, with 7 bases lining up with TRBD1. V trimming: 5 bases; J trimming: 0 bases; junction bases outside the gene matches: 9. CDR3 length: 16 residues. Per germline, CDR1 MNHEY and CDR2 SMNVEV (reference sequence). This CDR3 reads CASSPWDRIMNTEAFF. For the CDR3, the DNA is TGTGCCAGCAGTCCCTGGGACAGAATTATGAACACTGAAGCTTTCTTT.

The chain couples TRBV5-5 to TRBJ2-5; D tentatively fits TRBD1 or TRBD2 (5 bases each). CDR1 SGHKS and CDR2 YYEKEE come from the germline V gene (reference sequence). Trimming stripped 6 bases from V and 0 bases from J, with 12 bases between. The CDR3 extends over 14 amino acids. As DNA, the CDR3 is TGTGCCAGCATCCAGGGAGAGTACCAAGAGACCCAGTACTTC. This translates into CASIQGEYQETQYF.

In its sample, this clonotype was seen many times. This sequence joins TRBV7-9 and TRBJ2-7; 12 positions agree with TRBD2. V lost 4 bases and J lost 6; bases outside the gene matches: 10. CDR3 length equals 16 residues. Germline loops: CDR1 SEHNR, CDR2 FQNEAQ (reference sequence). CDR3 sequence (DNA): TGTGCCAGCAGCTCGCGAAGGACTAGCGGGATCGCCGAGCAGTACTTC. Amino acid sequence: CASSSRRTSGIAEQYF.

This clonotype has a count of ten or more. The chain joins TRBV11-2 to TRBJ1-4; D is ambiguous. Per the germline V gene, CDR1 is SGHAT and CDR2 is FQNNGV. Trimming removed 5 bases at V and 7 bases at J, with 11 bases between. This CDR3 spans 13 amino acids. The CDR3 coding sequence is TGTGCCAGCAGCATCCAGAAGGGTGAAAAACTGTTTTTT. This codes for CASSIQKGEKLFF.

The rearrangement uses TRBV6-2 or TRBV6-3 and TRBJ2-7; 9 bases line up with TRBD1. CDR3 size: 14 residues. The J segment lost 3 bases and the V segment lost 4 bases, leaving 4 bases of the junction unmatched. CDR1 is MNHEY and CDR2 is SVGEGT in the germline V gene. The CDR3 DNA reads as TGTGCCAGCAGTTTAGGGACAGGGATCTACGAGCAGTACTTC. Protein: CASSLGTGIYEQYF.

The CDR3 DNA sequence: TGTGCCAGCAGCCCCGGGGGGGCCGGGGAGACCCAGTACTTC. This gives the protein CASSPGGAGETQYF. This chain joins TRBV11-3 and TRBJ2-5; 8 bases match TRBD2. Trimming removed 5 bases from V and 5 bases from J; junction bases left unmatched: 7. In germline, CDR1 is SGHNT, CDR2 YENEEA. The CDR3 has 14 amino acids.

This clonotype was recorded many times. The chain carries TRBV7-8 and TRBJ2-2, with D possibly matching TRBD1 (6 bases). CDR1 is SGHVS, CDR2 FQNEAQ, per germline. The V end lost 0 bases, the J end lost 0 bases, and 11 bases lay between the germline ends. This CDR3 is built from 17 residues. The CDR3 loop reads CASSLAQGIPNTGELFF. The CDR3, as DNA: TGTGCCAGCAGCTTAGCGCAGGGGATTCCGAACACCGGGGAGCTGTTTTTT.